The clone carrying this TCR beta chain was picked up a small number of times. Antigen unknown. CDR3 regions were amplified by Arm-PCR using iRepertoire HTBI primers to build TCR beta libraries. One entry per CDR3 protein results from TCRdb running MiXCR on the multiplex PCR reads. The sample consists of 540,000 or so distinct CDR3 sequences, approximately 15% of them appearing once. This entry comes from a study of regulatory T cells in long-lasting Graves disease. Findings of the study overall: Persistent Graves' patients had lower TCR diversity than newly diagnosed ones.

This CDR3 contains 12 residues. CDR1 and CDR2 from the germline V gene are KGHDR and SFDVKD. Trimming removed 3 bases at V and 6 bases at J, with 5 bases between. The sample's time point: newly diagnosed GD, antithyroid drugs for less than 3 months. TCR sequences were obtained from RNA taken from PBMCs. These records were also assigned to another study, of T cells in Graves' hyperthyroidism and ophthalmopathy. That study adds: Participants, patients aged 18 to 65, had newly diagnosed hyperthyroidism with a duration under 2 months. HTBI primers were used for first-round RT-PCR of the TCR CDR3.

The sequence derives from a man between 25 and 39 years old with Graves disease. This chain links TRBV24-1 with TRBJ1-5; D call uncertain. Material: peripheral blood mononuclear cells (PBMCs), obtained at new diagnosis, from a patient treated with antithyroid drugs. This CDR3 is CATSDQGQPQHF. CDR3 in DNA: TGTGCCACCAGTGATCAAGGTCAGCCCCAGCATTTT.